The 32 T cell receptor beta chains listed next were all sequenced from one sample in a study of blood T cells in healthy people across ages. Through a sample-barcoded 5' primer and a J-beta primer mix, a second PCR was run for about 6 to 11 cycles. TCRdb ran MiXCR on the 5' RACE reads and lists one entry per CDR3 protein. Of approximately 600,000 distinct CDR3 sequences in the sample, about 54% are singletons; the top ten hold 35% to 40%. Sequenced sample: blood. The receptors were gathered from a man aged 55 to 69 in good health.

This clonotype has a count of ten or more. This rearrangement joins TRBV14 to TRBJ2-1; D is undetermined. This CDR3 is 13 amino acids long. The germline V and J ends were trimmed by 11 bases and 4 bases, with 15 bases remaining between them. The germline CDR1 and CDR2 sequences are SGHDN and FVKESK. The CDR3 DNA is TGTGCCTCCCGGCAGGCTATATACAATGAGCAGTTCTTC. Translating gives CASRQAIYNEQFF. Combining the CDR3 with reference TRBV14 and TRBJ2-1 gives the whole variable domain EAGVTQFPSHSVIEKGQTVTLRCDPISGHDNLYWYRRVMGKEIKFLLHFVKESKQDESGMPNNRFLAERTGGTYSTLKVQPAELEDSGVYFCASRQAIYNEQFFGPGTRLTVL.

The chain links TRBV5-1 to TRBJ2-5, with 12 bases lining up with TRBD2. This CDR3 spans 15 amino acids. Germline V gene sequence: CDR1 SGHRS, CDR2 YFSETQ. V shed 5 bases, J shed 11 bases, and the junction held 13 bases outside the gene matches. CDR3 region: CASSRLAGVKGEQYF. The CDR3 bases are TGCGCCAGCAGTCGACTAGCGGGGGTCAAGGGTGAGCAGTACTTC.

V is TRBV5-1 and J is TRBJ2-5; D is ambiguous. In germline, CDR1 is SGHRS, CDR2 YFSETQ. The CDR3 contains 13 residues. V gave up 5 bases and J gave up 1 base, with 9 bases separating them. In DNA form, the CDR3 reads TGCGCCAGCAGGCCACGCACCCAAGAGACCCAGTACTTC. Translation: CASRPRTQETQYF.

This chain uses TRBV7-2 with TRBJ2-7, with 11 bases that match TRBD2. The germline CDR1 and CDR2 sequences are SGHTA and FQGNSA. CDR3 size: 16 residues. Trimming took 5 bases from V and 0 from J; bases not matched to a gene: 6. In DNA form, the CDR3 reads TGTGCCAGCAGCCGCGGGACTAGCGGAACCTCCTACGAGCAGTACTTC. Encoded protein: CASSRGTSGTSYEQYF.

This chain links TRBV4-1 with TRBJ2-5, with D perhaps TRBD2 (6 bases). V lost 0 bases, J lost 4 bases, and 15 bases lay in between. The germline V gene has CDR1 MGHRA and CDR2 YSYEKL. There are 16 residues in the CDR3. The CDR3 bases are TGCGCCAGCAGCCAAGAGCCAGGGAGGACCAGAGAGACCCAGTACTTC. Translated: CASSQEPGRTRETQYF.

About this clonotype itself: This may stem from a read error, because a much larger clone lies one nucleotide away. The chain recombines TRBV11-2 with TRBJ1-2; TRBD1 matches at 7 bases. The CDR3 runs to 13 residues. Germline loops: CDR1 SGHAT, CDR2 FQNNGV. J lost 4 bases, V lost 7 bases, and 6 bases had no gene match. The CDR3 DNA sequence: TGTGCCAGCATCCCCGGGACAGCCTATGGCTACACCTTC. It specifies CASIPGTAYGYTF.

This clonotype was observed once. V gene TRBV6-2 or TRBV6-3 combines with J gene TRBJ2-1, with 10 nucleotides matching TRBD2. This CDR3 spans 11 amino acids. The germline V gene has CDR1 MNHEY and CDR2 SVGEGT. The ends lost 6 bases at V and 13 bases at J; junction bases unmatched: 3. This CDR3 reads CASRLAGSQFF. CDR3 coding DNA: TGTGCCAGCAGACTAGCGGGAAGCCAGTTCTTC.

This clonotype was observed a handful of times. The chain's CDR3 is CASSLVAGSHEQYF. Written as DNA, the CDR3 is TGTGCCAGCAGCTTAGTTGCCGGGTCCCACGAGCAGTACTTC. This rearrangement joins TRBV11-2 to TRBJ2-7, with D unclear. The CDR3 totals 14 residues. Looked up from germline, CDR1 is SGHAT and CDR2 is FQNNGV. Trimming shortened V by 1 base and J by 5 bases, and 12 bases separated the two germline ends.

J is TRBJ2-1 and V is TRBV5-5; D might be TRBD2 (7 bases). This CDR3 contains 15 residues. CDR1 SGHKS and CDR2 YYEKEE come from the germline V gene (reference sequence). Trimming cost V 4 bases and J 5 bases, with 16 bases left between them. CDR3 residues: CASSRGGGPHNEQFF. Written as DNA, the CDR3 is TGTGCCAGCAGCAGGGGGGGCGGGCCTCACAATGAGCAGTTCTTC.

The V gene is TRBV25-1, the J gene TRBJ1-2, with D maybe TRBD1 (5 bases). There are 13 residues in the CDR3. The V end lost 4 bases, the J end lost 5 bases, and 11 bases lay between the germline ends. Germline V gene data show CDR1 as MGHDK and CDR2 as SYGVNS. The CDR3 sequence is CASSGSPGYGYTF. CDR3 nucleotide sequence: TGTGCCAGCAGTGGATCTCCAGGGTATGGCTACACCTTC.

CDR3 sequence: CSARAQGGTDTQYF. The DNA of the CDR3 is TGCAGTGCTAGGGCGCAGGGAGGCACAGATACGCAGTATTTT. The V and J genes are TRBV20-1 and TRBJ2-3; D may be TRBD1 or TRBD2 (5 bases each). V was trimmed by 3 bases and J by 1 base, leaving 11 bases between them. The CDR3 has 14 residues. CDR1 and CDR2 from the germline V gene are DFQATT and SNEGSKA (reference sequence).

The chain joins TRBV3-1 to TRBJ2-5; 11 positions match TRBD1. This CDR3 is built from 15 residues. V shed 1 base, J shed 7 bases, and the junction held 5 bases outside the gene matches. The V gene's germline CDR1 is LGHDT and CDR2 YNNKEL (reference sequence). CDR3 sequence reads: CASSQAVGTGGTQYF. In DNA, the CDR3 is TGTGCCAGCAGCCAAGCTGTCGGGACAGGGGGGACCCAGTACTTC.

The rearrangement links TRBV6-5 to TRBJ1-2; 7 bases map to TRBD1. Trimming at V came to 0 bases and at J to 8 bases, leaving 6 bases not matched to a gene. Germline loops: CDR1 MNHEY, CDR2 SVGAGI. The CDR3 loop spans 14 amino acids. CDR3 bases: TGTGCCAGCAGTTACTCTACAGGGGCGAGAGGCTACACCTTC. It yields the protein CASSYSTGARGYTF.

The rearrangement joins TRBV27 to TRBJ1-5, with D unresolved. The length of the CDR3 is 15 residues. Trimming took off 1 base at V and 2 bases at J, with 9 bases between the two ends. Germline CDR1 and CDR2: MNHEY and SMNVEV (reference sequence). Written as DNA, the CDR3 is TGTGCCAGCAGTTTATTGGCCCGGGGCAATCAGCCCCAGCATTTT. Translating gives CASSLLARGNQPQHF.

The V call is TRBV20-1, the J call TRBJ2-1; a weak D match, TRBD2 (5 bases). The germline gives CDR1 DFQATT, CDR2 SNEGSKA (reference sequence). Trimming took 6 bases from V and 9 from J, leaving 15 bases between them. The CDR3 extends over 12 amino acids. Written as DNA, the CDR3 is TGCAGTGCGGAGACTAACCCCCGTGAGCAGTTCTTC. Translation: CSAETNPREQFF.

The J gene is TRBJ2-3, the V gene TRBV24-1; D perhaps matches TRBD1 (5 bases). The CDR3 is 14 amino acids. With 4 bases removed from V and 2 bases from J, the gap between germline ends came to 9 bases. CDR1 KGHDR and CDR2 SFDVKD come from the germline V gene. CDR3 in amino acids: CATSDQDTTDTQYF. DNA for the CDR3: TGTGCCACCAGTGACCAGGACACCACAGATACGCAGTATTTT.

V and J are TRBV18 and TRBJ2-1; 7 nucleotides line up with TRBD2. Per germline, CDR1 KGHSH and CDR2 LQKENI. V lost 6 bases and J lost 4; bases outside the gene matches: 15. The CDR3 is made up of 17 amino acids. CDR3 protein: CASSPPGGAGAYNEQFF. CDR3 bases: TGTGCCAGCTCGCCGCCGGGGGGAGCGGGCGCTTACAATGAGCAGTTCTTC.

This clonotype is a singleton in its sample. The CDR3 region has the DNA TGCGCCAGCGGCCCCTTAGGGGCGAGGGATTGGCTTAGATATGGCTACACCTTC. Protein: CASGPLGARDWLRYGYTF. The rearrangement links TRBV5-1 to TRBJ1-2; maybe TRBD1 (5 bases). The germline gives CDR1 SGHRS, CDR2 YFSETQ. This CDR3 is 18 amino acids long. Trimming cost V 7 bases and J 5 bases, with 30 bases left between them.

This clonotype was counted only a few times. The chain combines TRBV7-9 with TRBJ1-2, with a weak D call TRBD1 (5 bases). The CDR3 spans 17 residues. CDR1 and CDR2 (germline): SEHNR, FQNEAQ (reference sequence). The V and J ends lost 2 bases and 0 bases respectively, with 16 bases between them. CDR3 sequence: CASSLSHRQPANYGYTF. The CDR3 region has the DNA TGTGCCAGCAGCTTATCCCACAGACAGCCAGCTAACTATGGCTACACCTTC. Filled out from reference TRBV7-9 and TRBJ1-2, the complete variable domain reads DTGVSQNPRHKITKRGQNVTFRCDPISEHNRLYWYRQTLGQGPEFLTYFQNEAQLEKSRLLSDRFSAERPKGSFSTLEIQRTEQGDSAMYLCASSLSHRQPANYGYTFGSGTRLTVV.

This CDR3 is CSASGARASEQYF. Here the CDR3 DNA reads TGCAGTGCCAGTGGTGCCAGGGCGAGCGAGCAGTACTTC. The J gene is TRBJ2-7, the V gene TRBV20-1, with D maybe TRBD1 (5 bases). Between the trimmed V and J ends, which lost 6 bases and 6 bases, there was a span of 18 bases. The CDR3 is 13 amino acids. The germline V gene encodes CDR1 DFQATT and CDR2 SNEGSKA (reference sequence).

This clonotype was seen more than once but under ten times. The V and J genes are TRBV6-5 and TRBJ1-6; D is perhaps TRBD1 (6 bases). The V gene lost 6 bases and the J gene lost 8 bases, with 14 bases spanning the gap. The CDR3 is made up of 14 amino acids. Germline V gene sequence: CDR1 MNHEY, CDR2 SVGAGI. The CDR3 loop reads CASRHRDPDSPLHF. CDR3 coding DNA: TGTGCCAGCAGGCACAGGGATCCGGATTCACCCCTCCACTTT.

This clonotype was picked up a small number of times. The chain employs TRBV14 and TRBJ1-1; TRBD1 matches 10 bases. V was pared by 4 bases and J by 7 bases, with 6 bases of the junction left unmatched. Per germline, CDR1 SGHDN and CDR2 FVKESK. The CDR3 sequence is 14 residues long. CDR3 region: CASSLWDRGIEAFF. CDR3 nucleotides: TGTGCCAGCAGCCTCTGGGACAGGGGCATTGAAGCTTTCTTT.

The CDR3 region has the DNA TGTGCCAGCAGTTTCGGGGTGACAGCAGATGTGGAATATTTT. Encoded protein: CASSFGVTADVEYF. This chain links TRBV12-3 or TRBV12-4 with TRBJ2-3, with D perhaps given as TRBD1 or TRBD2 (5 bases each). The CDR3 is 14 amino acids. V was trimmed by 3 bases and J by 15 bases, leaving 22 bases between them.

V and J are TRBV10-3 and TRBJ2-3; 7 bases match TRBD2. V was clipped by 3 bases and J by 1 base; unmatched bases: 4. This CDR3 is 15 amino acids long. The germline V gene encodes CDR1 ENHRY and CDR2 SYGVKD. The CDR3 coding sequence is TGTGCCATCAGTGACCGGGGGAGGGGCACAGATACGCAGTATTTT. Amino acids: CAISDRGRGTDTQYF.

This clonotype has more than one count but fewer than ten. The CDR3 region is CAISRQGGYEQYF. Written as DNA, the CDR3 is TGTGCCATCAGTCGGCAGGGGGGCTACGAGCAGTACTTC. The chain has TRBV10-3 and TRBJ2-7; TRBD1 is a possible D gene (7 bases). Germline V gene sequence: CDR1 ENHRY, CDR2 SYGVKD. The CDR3 contains 13 residues. The ends were cut back, 5 bases at V and 3 bases at J, with 11 bases in the middle.

The chain's CDR3 is CASSLGPAAYEQYF. The DNA for the CDR3 is TGTGCCAGCAGCTTAGGCCCGGCCGCCTACGAGCAGTACTTC. This chain uses TRBV7-2 with TRBJ2-7, with D unclear. Germline loops: CDR1 SGHTA, CDR2 FQGNSA. With 1 base removed from V and 2 bases from J, the gap between germline ends came to 9 bases. The CDR3 is made up of 14 amino acids. The full variable domain, its missing parts supplied by reference TRBV7-2 and TRBJ2-7, is GAGVSQSPSNKVTEKGKDVELRCDPISGHTALYWYRQSLGQGLEFLIYFQGNSAPDKSGLPSDRFSAERTGGSVSTLTIQRTQQEDSAVYLCASSLGPAAYEQYFGPGTRLTVT.

The genes are TRBV7-2 and TRBJ2-3, with 7 positions matching TRBD1. With V trimmed by 5 bases and J by 7 bases, 12 bases remained unmatched. CDR3 length: 15 residues. CDR1 is SGHTA, CDR2 FQGNSA, per germline. The DNA for the CDR3 is TGTGCCAGCAGCCCTCGCGGAGGCAGGGGGAATACGCAGTATTTT. Translated, it gives CASSPRGGRGNTQYF.

This clonotype was counted a single time. The J gene is TRBJ2-1, the V gene TRBV11-2; D is possibly TRBD1 (6 bases). The ends were cut back, 5 bases at V and 11 bases at J, with 16 bases in the middle. From germline, CDR1 is SGHAT and CDR2 FQNNGV. This CDR3 is built from 13 residues. The DNA of the CDR3 is TGTGCCAGCAGCGCCGGACAGTCCGGACAGCAGTTCTTC. Protein product: CASSAGQSGQQFF.

The rearrangement links TRBV7-8 to TRBJ2-1; possibly TRBD2 for D (6 bases). Germline V CDR1 and CDR2: SGHVS, FQNEAQ. The ends were cut back, 0 bases at V and 8 bases at J, with 11 bases in the middle. CDR3 size: 14 residues. CDR3 coding DNA: TGTGCCAGCAGCTTAGCGTCATGGGGGGATGAGCAGTTCTTC. Its protein product is CASSLASWGDEQFF.

The chain links TRBV27 to TRBJ1-5; D is perhaps TRBD1 (6 bases). The V gene lost 3 bases and the J gene lost 6 bases, with 15 bases spanning the gap. This CDR3 spans 15 amino acids. Looked up from germline, CDR1 is MNHEY and CDR2 is SMNVEV (reference sequence). The chain's CDR3 is CASSLVSGAAQPQHF. The CDR3 DNA sequence: TGTGCCAGCAGTTTGGTCTCAGGGGCCGCTCAGCCCCAGCATTTT.

Written as DNA, the CDR3 is TGTGCCAGCAGTCCCGGACAGAATGAGCAGTTCTTC. Protein product: CASSPGQNEQFF. This chain joins TRBV12-3 or TRBV12-4 and TRBJ2-1, with D perhaps TRBD1 (6 bases). The CDR3 has 12 residues. V lost 5 bases to trimming and J lost 7 bases, with 9 bases between them.

The chain joins TRBV11-3 to TRBJ2-2, with a tentative D call TRBD1 (6 bases). This CDR3 spans 14 amino acids. V was pared by 4 bases and J by 1 base, with 7 bases between. CDR1 SGHNT and CDR2 YENEEA come from the germline V gene. The CDR3 DNA is TGTGCCAGCAGCTGGGGACAGAACACCGGGGAGCTGTTTTTT. Protein sequence: CASSWGQNTGELFF. The complete variable domain, with remaining parts taken from reference TRBV11-3 and TRBJ2-2, reads EAGVVQSPRYKIIEKKQPVAFWCNPISGHNTLYWYLQNLGQGPELLIRYENEEAVDDSQLPKDRFSAERLKGVDSTLKIQPAELGDSAVYLCASSWGQNTGELFFGEGSRLTVL.